Each of the 8 T cell receptor beta chains below was sequenced from the same sample in a study of Graves' ophthalmopathy and Graves' hyperthyroidism. For repertoire sequencing, the TCR beta CDR3 regions were amplified from RNA transcripts. RT-PCR with HTBI primers came first, then second-round multiplex PCR. TCRdb re-analysed the multiplex PCR reads in MiXCR, keeping a single row per CDR3 protein. The repertoire holds around 1.1 million distinct CDR3 sequences, with about 40% as singletons. The source material was peripheral blood or thyroid tissue (not recorded which). These receptors were taken from an adult man with Graves' hyperthyroidism.

This clonotype was counted only a few times. The chain links TRBV29-1 to TRBJ2-3, with D maybe TRBD2 (6 bases). Germline values: CDR1 SQVTM, CDR2 ANQGSEA. Trimming cost V 0 bases and J 3 bases, with 13 bases left between them. CDR3 length: 15 amino acids. The DNA for the CDR3 is TGCAGCGTTGAAGATCGGCGGGGTGTAACAGATACGCAGTATTTT. This codes for CSVEDRRGVTDTQYF.

The J gene is TRBJ1-1, the V gene TRBV10-3; unclear D gene. V gave up 10 bases and J gave up 7 bases, with 19 bases separating them. CDR1 ENHRY and CDR2 SYGVKD come from the germline V gene. This CDR3 region has 13 residues. The CDR3 region is CASSPRYALEAFF. The CDR3 DNA reads as TGTGCCAGCAGCCCCAGATATGCGCTTGAAGCTTTCTTT.

This chain connects TRBV18 to TRBJ1-5, with TRBD1 matching 7 bases. CDR1 is KGHSH, CDR2 LQKENI, per germline. The CDR3 is 16 amino acids. V shed 4 bases and J 4 bases; nucleotides not matched to a gene: 10. The CDR3 DNA is TGTGCCAGCTCACGAAGGGACAGCGGGGATAATCAGCCCCAGCATTTT. This encodes CASSRRDSGDNQPQHF.

The gene calls are TRBV10-3 and TRBJ2-7, with 8 bases identical to TRBD1. Germline CDR1 reads ENHRY; CDR2 reads SYGVKD. The CDR3 runs to 12 residues. The ends lost 10 bases at V and 5 bases at J; junction bases unmatched: 7. CDR3 DNA sequence: TGTGCCACTGCGACAGGGGCCCACGAGCAGTACTTC. It encodes CATATGAHEQYF.

Turning to this clonotype: This sequence may be a read error, since a much larger clone differs from it by one base. The rearrangement uses TRBV6-5 and TRBJ2-5; TRBD2 is a possible D gene (5 bases). The CDR3 spans 16 residues. Deletions cut 2 bases from V and 4 bases from J, with 17 bases between. Germline CDR1 MNHEY, CDR2 SVGAGI. The CDR3, as DNA: TGTGCCAGCAGTTACAGGACTGGCCGAAGCGGAGAGACCCAGTACTTC. Translating it yields CASSYRTGRSGETQYF.

CDR3 nucleotides: TGCAGCTTGGTGCAGGGAGAGACCCAGTACTTC. Protein sequence: CSLVQGETQYF. This sequence joins TRBV29-1 and TRBJ2-5, with D maybe TRBD1 (5 bases). This CDR3 spans 11 amino acids. Germline CDR1 SQVTM, CDR2 ANQGSEA. Trimming removed 8 bases from V and 4 bases from J, with 11 bases in between.

There are many counts of this clonotype. This chain joins TRBV12-3 or TRBV12-4 and TRBJ1-6, with D tentatively TRBD1 (5 bases). The CDR3 runs 14 residues. V gave up 6 bases and J gave up 9 bases, with 15 bases separating them. The CDR3 region is CASRIGHSSSPLHF. CDR3 bases: TGTGCCAGCAGGATCGGACATTCCTCTTCACCCCTCCACTTT.

This clonotype was seen ten or more times. The V call is TRBV24-1, the J call TRBJ2-5; D uncertain. The CDR3 has 14 residues. V lost 1 base to trimming and J lost 4 bases, with 9 bases between them. Germline V gives CDR1 KGHDR, CDR2 SFDVKD. CDR3 DNA sequence: TGTGCCACCAGTGATTTTTCAGGTCCAGAGACCCAGTACTTC. It is translated as CATSDFSGPETQYF.